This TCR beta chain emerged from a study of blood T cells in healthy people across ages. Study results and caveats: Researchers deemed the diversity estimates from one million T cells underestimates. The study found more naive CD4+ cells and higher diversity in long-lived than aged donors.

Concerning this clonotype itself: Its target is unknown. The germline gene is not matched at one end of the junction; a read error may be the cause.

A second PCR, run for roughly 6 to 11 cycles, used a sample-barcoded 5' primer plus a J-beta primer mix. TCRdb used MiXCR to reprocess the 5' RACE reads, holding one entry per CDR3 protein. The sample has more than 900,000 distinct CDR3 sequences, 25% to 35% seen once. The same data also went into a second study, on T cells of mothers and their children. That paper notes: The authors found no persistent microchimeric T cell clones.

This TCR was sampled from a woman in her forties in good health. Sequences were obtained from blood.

DNA of the CDR3: TGTGCCAGCAGCCAGGACACAGGGCAAGGGACCCAGTACTTC. This sequence encodes CASSQDTGQGTQYF. V and J are TRBV7-2 and TRBJ2-5; D perhaps matches TRBD1 (6 bases). In germline, CDR1 is SGHTA, CDR2 FQGNSA. The CDR3 loop spans 14 amino acids.